The clone carrying this T cell receptor (beta chain) was seen once. TCRdb's copy holds only in-frame clones and misses some; the assay was immunoSEQ multiplex PCR. The table has roughly 250,000 clones, around 82% seen once; the top ten hold 4% to 5.5%. The entry originates in a study of blood T cell repertoires in COVID-19. As for the study in general: The samples span acute and convalescent COVID-19 from the United States, Italy and Spain.

Trimming took 4 bases from V and 5 from J, leaving 15 bases between them. The CDR3 is 14 residues long. Germline V gene lookup returns CDR1 SGHNT and CDR2 YYREEE (reference sequence). The receptor's source is a middle-aged man with active or convalescent COVID-19. Sequencing used peripheral blood. The gene calls are TRBV5-4 and TRBJ1-1; the D gene is possibly TRBD1 (6 bases). The CDR3, as DNA: TGTGCCAGCAGCCTGGGCGGGGGCTGGACTGAAGCTTTCTTT. Amino acid sequence: CASSLGGGWTEAFF.